Included here is one T cell receptor beta chain sequence, with context. Here immunoSEQ multiplex PCR was the method, and the copy in TCRdb shows in-frame clones only, minus some. The profile covers some 480,000 clones, with roughly 85% appearing a single time and 9.5% to 15% taken by the ten largest. This record comes from a study of Ad26.COV2.S vaccination and SARS-CoV-2 variants. Treatment noted: roughly 18 received Ad26.COV2.S at low or high dose, single or two shots; about 5 received placebo; per-sample allocation not given. Each sample was drawn 63 days after the first injection (of vaccine or placebo). Trimming left V 0 bases short and J 6 bases short, with 13 bases between. The CDR3 extends over 16 amino acids. Germline CDR1 and CDR2: SGHRS and YFSETQ.

The sequence was collected from a person aged 18-65 years who received the Ad26.COV2.S COVID-19 vaccine or a placebo. V is TRBV5-1 and J is TRBJ1-6; unclear D gene. The sequencing here drew on peripheral blood, taken in a trial of Ad26.COV2.S vaccine versus placebo. The CDR3 region has the DNA TGCGCCAGCAGCTTGGTCGAGGCAGCTTTTAATTCACCCCTCCACTTT. This codes for CASSLVEAAFNSPLHF.